Listed below are T cell receptor beta chains from one sample, sequenced in a study of technical replicates of blood from a handful of donors. The data were produced by immunoSEQ multiplex PCR, yet TCRdb's version contains in-frame clones alone and is incomplete. This table has tens of thousands of clones, 90% to 95% appearing once. The sequenced sample was PBMCs. These receptors were taken from a human donor in good health. Some clones in this sample may be carry-over from other donors' samples. Both conserved end residues are part of each CDR3. The D gene is left open where the match is weak. Rows may omit the clone size; those that give it use once, few, many or a size class.

j_gene | d_gene | v_gene | abundance | len | CDR3aa | CDR3nt
TRBJ2-3 | TRBD2 | TRBV2 | . | 17 | CASSGVGAGGPRDTQYF | TGTGCCAGCAGCGGGGTGGGAGCGGGGGGGCCAAGAGATACGCAGTATTTT
TRBJ1-1 | . | TRBV19 | . | 15 | CASTGHRVRNTEAFF | TGTGCCAGTACCGGCCACAGGGTAAGAAACACTGAAGCTTTCTTT
TRBJ2-4 | TRBD1 | TRBV6-1 | few | 18 | CASSEASGGYLAKNIQYF | TGTGCCAGCAGTGAAGCGTCAGGGGGCTATCTAGCCAAAAACATTCAGTACTTC
TRBJ2-3 | . | TRBV4-2 | . | 15 | CASSQGGNGQDTQYF | TGTGCCAGCAGCCAAGGAGGTAACGGCCAAGATACGCAGTATTTT
TRBJ1-3 | . | TRBV4-3 | . | 16 | CASSQDRGVSGNTIYF | TGCGCCAGCAGCCAAGATAGAGGAGTGTCTGGAAACACCATATATTTT
TRBJ2-1 | TRBD2 | TRBV5-4 | . | 16 | CASTRFSAGVYNEQFF | TGTGCCAGCACCCGATTTAGTGCGGGAGTCTACAATGAGCAGTTCTTC
TRBJ2-2 | TRBD1 | TRBV5-1 | . | 14 | CASNGQGNTGELFF | TGCGCCAGCAACGGACAGGGGAACACCGGGGAGCTGTTTTTT
TRBJ2-1 | . | TRBV4-1 | . | 15 | CASSHGRGPYNEQFF | TGCGCCAGCAGCCATGGCAGGGGCCCCTACAATGAGCAGTTCTTC
TRBJ1-6 | . | TRBV7-8 | . | 17 | CASGAVRGNTISDPLHF | TGTGCCAGCGGAGCTGTCAGGGGCAACACCATCAGTGACCCCCTCCACTTT
TRBJ2-3 | . | TRBV5-8 | once | 13 | CASSLQGTDTQYF | TGTGCCAGCAGCTTGCAGGGGACAGATACGCAGTATTTT
TRBJ1-5 | . | TRBV12-5 | . | 14 | CASGLTDENQPQHF | TGTGCTAGTGGTTTGACAGATGAAAATCAGCCCCAGCATTTT
TRBJ2-1 | . | TRBV4-1 | . | 16 | CASSQDPANTYNEQFF | TGCGCCAGCAGCCAAGATCCAGCGAATACCTACAATGAGCAGTTCTTC
TRBJ2-1 | TRBD1 | TRBV10-3 | . | 17 | CAISNLVGTGSYNEQFF | TGTGCCATCAGTAACCTGGTTGGGACAGGTTCCTACAATGAGCAGTTCTTC
TRBJ1-2 | . | TRBV6-5 | . | 14 | CASSSGQRNYGYTF | TGTGCCAGCAGCTCCGGACAGAGAAACTATGGCTACACCTTC
TRBJ1-4 | . | TRBV18 | . | 15 | CASSSLQTTNEKLFF | TGTGCCAGCTCATCTTTACAGACAACTAATGAAAAACTGTTTTTT
TRBJ2-1 | TRBD1 | TRBV6-5 | . | 15 | CASRDGDRGWNEQFF | TGTGCCAGCAGGGATGGGGACAGGGGGTGGAATGAGCAGTTCTTC
TRBJ2-1 | . | TRBV6-1 | . | 14 | CASSLTSWDNEQFF | TGTGCCAGCAGCCTGACATCGTGGGACAATGAGCAGTTCTTC
TRBJ2-5 | TRBD2 | TRBV6-6 | . | 15 | CASRAPLAGVKTQYF | TGTGCCAGCAGAGCCCCCCTAGCGGGAGTAAAGACCCAGTACTTC
TRBJ1-6 | TRBD1 | TRBV19 | . | 15 | CASSLTGTANSPLHF | TGTGCCAGTAGTCTAACCGGGACAGCGAATTCACCCCTCCACTTT
TRBJ2-1 | . | TRBV4-3 | . | 18 | CASSQDRGRAGAFNEQFF | TGCGCCAGCAGCCAAGACAGGGGGCGGGCGGGGGCCTTCAATGAGCAGTTCTTC
TRBJ2-3 | TRBD2 | TRBV5-1 | . | 15 | CASSPGLAGTDTQYF | TGCGCCAGCAGCCCCGGACTAGCGGGGACAGATACGCAGTATTTT
TRBJ1-6 | . | TRBV5-4 | . | 15 | CASSSQAGRNSPLHF | TGTGCCAGCAGCTCCCAGGCCGGGAGGAATTCACCCCTCCACTTT
TRBJ1-4 | TRBD1 | TRBV7-2 | . | 13 | CASKDRAREKLFF | TGTGCCAGCAAAGACAGGGCGAGGGAAAAACTGTTTTTT
TRBJ2-1 | . | TRBV6-5 | . | 15 | CASSHLRRGFNEQFF | TGTGCCAGCAGCCACTTGCGGCGTGGATTCAATGAGCAGTTCTTC
TRBJ1-3 | . | TRBV19 | . | 16 | CASSTSFSGSGNTIYF | TGTGCCAGTAGTACCTCATTTTCGGGAAGTGGAAACACCATATATTTT
TRBJ2-5 | . | TRBV12-5 | . | 13 | CASAGAGFETQYF | TGTGCTAGTGCTGGGGCGGGATTTGAGACCCAGTACTTC
TRBJ1-4 | TRBD1 | TRBV5-6 | . | 15 | CASSTGTGINEKLFF | TGTGCCAGCAGCACTGGGACAGGGATTAATGAAAAACTGTTTTTT
TRBJ1-1 | TRBD1 | TRBV19 | . | 14 | CASSRGQVNTEAFF | TGTGCCAGTAGTAGGGGACAGGTGAACACTGAAGCTTTCTTT
TRBJ1-1 | TRBD1 | TRBV2 | . | 14 | CASKGGTARTEAFF | TGTGCCAGCAAGGGCGGGACAGCCAGGACTGAAGCTTTCTTT
TRBJ2-7 | . | TRBV9 | . | 15 | CASSVGGTDLYEQYF | TGTGCCAGCAGCGTAGGTGGGACTGACCTCTACGAGCAGTACTTC
TRBJ2-1 | TRBD1 | TRBV4-2 | . | 15 | CASSLRRDRANEQFF | TGTGCCAGCAGCCTCCGCCGGGACAGGGCCAATGAGCAGTTCTTC
TRBJ2-3 | . | TRBV5-6 | . | 18 | CASSLVREGTSSTDTQYF | TGTGCCAGCAGCTTGGTGAGGGAAGGAACGTCTAGCACAGATACGCAGTATTTT
TRBJ1-2 | . | TRBV2 | . | 15 | CASSEAAGFNYGYTF | TGTGCCAGCAGTGAAGCGGCCGGGTTTAACTATGGCTACACCTTC
TRBJ2-1 | TRBD2 | TRBV7-2 | . | 15 | CASSVLADTSNEQFF | TGTGCCAGCAGCGTACTAGCGGATACAAGCAATGAGCAGTTCTTC
TRBJ2-7 | TRBD2 | TRBV5-6 | . | 16 | CASSLRLAGNSYEQYF | TGTGCCAGCAGCTTAAGGCTAGCGGGGAACTCCTACGAGCAGTACTTC
TRBJ1-6 | . | TRBV5-6 | . | 17 | CASSNRQLIMINSPLHF | TGTGCCAGCAGCAACCGACAGCTAATCATGATAAATTCACCCCTCCACTTT
TRBJ2-3 | TRBD1 | TRBV27 | once | 18 | CASSFKGAMVSSTDTQYF | TGTGCCAGCAGTTTTAAGGGGGCGATGGTCTCTAGCACAGATACGCAGTATTTT
TRBJ1-2 | . | TRBV19 | . | 14 | CASSILGARYGYTF | TGTGCCAGTAGTATCCTGGGGGCTCGGTATGGCTACACCTTC
TRBJ2-7 | TRBD1 | TRBV18 | . | 14 | CASTTGDNPYEQYF | TGTGCCAGCACGACAGGGGACAACCCCTACGAGCAGTACTTC
TRBJ2-7 | TRBD1 | TRBV7-8 | . | 15 | CASSPGGQGHYEQYF | TGTGCCAGCAGCCCAGGCGGACAGGGGCACTACGAGCAGTACTTC
TRBJ2-3 | . | TRBV21-1 | . | 16 | CASSKEGAGSLDTQYF | TGTGCCAGCAGCAAAGAGGGGGCAGGATCCCTCGATACGCAGTATTTT
TRBJ2-1 | . | TRBV29-1 | once | 11 | CSATGSGEQFF | TGCAGCGCAACAGGGAGCGGTGAGCAGTTCTTC